These 10 T cell receptor beta chains share one sample of origin, sequenced in a study of CD8+CD57+ T cells in acquired aplastic anemia. Sequencing involved patients with CD8+CD57+ cell expansion previously shown by flow cytometry. For CDR3 and TCR beta VDJ profiling, genomic DNA was the template used. TCRdb called the reads again in MiXCR, with one record for every CDR3 protein. The sample lists more than 70,000 distinct CDR3 sequences, roughly two thirds occurring once. The sequenced sample consisted of sorted CD4+, CD8+, or CD8+CD57+ T cells (not recorded which) from PBMCs. Every receptor here comes from a human donor with aplastic anemia.

The V call is TRBV20-1, the J call TRBJ2-7; D remains unclear. CDR1 and CDR2 from the germline V gene are DFQATT and SNEGSKA (reference sequence). V lost 5 bases, J lost 0 bases, and 11 bases lay in between. CDR3 length: 13 amino acids. The DNA of the CDR3 is TGCAGTGCTGAGGCGGATCACTCCTACGAGCAGTACTTC. This sequence encodes CSAEADHSYEQYF.

This chain joins TRBV12-3 or TRBV12-4 and TRBJ2-7; perhaps TRBD1 as D (6 bases). V was clipped by 3 bases and J by 2 bases, with 11 bases between them. The CDR3 loop spans 14 amino acids. The DNA of the CDR3 is TGTGCCAGCAGTTTCTACAGGGAACCCTACGAGCAGTACTTC. It specifies CASSFYREPYEQYF.

With respect to this clonotype: The junction shows a germline mismatch at one end, possibly a read error. This rearrangement joins TRBV25-1 to TRBJ1-5; tentative D call: TRBD1 (5 bases). This CDR3 is built from 14 residues. Germline V gene lookup returns CDR1 MGHDK and CDR2 SYGVNS. Written as DNA, the CDR3 is TGTACCAGCAGTGAAGCAGGGTATAATCAGCCCCAGCATTTT. Residues: CTSSEAGYNQPQHF.

The sample holds a few counts of this clonotype. The gene calls are TRBV20-1 and TRBJ1-3; D gene uncertain. The germline V gene has CDR1 DFQATT and CDR2 SNEGSKA (reference sequence). The CDR3 is made up of 15 amino acids. Trimming pared 0 bases from V and 3 bases from J, leaving 12 bases between. In DNA form, the CDR3 reads TGCAGTGCTAGAGACCCGGTGGGTCTTGGAAACACCATATATTTT. Translation gives CSARDPVGLGNTIYF.

This clonotype was observed a single time. The CDR3 DNA reads TGCAGCGTTCGAAAACAGGGGAGTTTCTACGAGCAGTACTTC. Translated: CSVRKQGSFYEQYF. J is TRBJ2-7 and V is TRBV29-1, with 7 nucleotides matching TRBD1. The CDR3 loop spans 14 amino acids. Germline V CDR1 and CDR2: SQVTM, ANQGSEA. Trimming removed 5 bases from V and 3 bases from J; junction bases left unmatched: 10.

V is TRBV11-2 and J is TRBJ2-3, with D tentatively TRBD1 (6 bases). CDR3 size: 15 residues. V lost 0 bases, J lost 2 bases, and 9 bases lay in between. Germline CDR1 and CDR2: SGHAT and FQNNGV. CDR3 coding DNA: TGTGCCAGCAGCTTAGATCGACAGGACACAGATACGCAGTATTTT. It yields the protein CASSLDRQDTDTQYF.

V usage is TRBV24-1 and J usage is TRBJ2-5; TRBD1 aligns across 7 bases. J gave up 5 bases and V 4 bases, and 9 bases lay outside the gene matches. Germline V gives CDR1 KGHDR, CDR2 SFDVKD. The CDR3 length is 15 residues. Here the CDR3 DNA reads TGTGCCACCAGTGACCCGACAGGGCAGGGGGAGACCCAGTACTTC. Translation gives CATSDPTGQGETQYF.

CDR3 loop: CSARDGSGKTQQYF. Here the CDR3 DNA reads TGCAGTGCTAGAGATGGAAGCGGGAAGACCCAGCAGTATTTT. This chain joins TRBV20-1 and TRBJ2-3; TRBD2 matches at 7 bases. Germline loops: CDR1 DFQATT, CDR2 SNEGSKA (reference sequence). The V segment lost 0 bases and the J segment 11 bases; nucleotides outside the gene matches: 11. This CDR3 is 14 amino acids long.

The rearrangement uses TRBV20-1 and TRBJ2-7; weak D call: TRBD1 (5 bases). There are 11 residues in the CDR3. Germline V CDR1 and CDR2: DFQATT, SNEGSKA (reference sequence). V lost 6 bases and J 2 bases, leaving 8 bases between the germline ends. The CDR3 bases are TGCAGTGCCCTACAGGCCTACGAGCAGTACTTC. Its protein is CSALQAYEQYF.

The chain is built from TRBV7-9 and TRBJ1-1; 7 bases fit TRBD1. This CDR3 contains 15 residues. The ends lost 1 base at V and 1 base at J; junction bases unmatched: 3. Germline CDR1 reads SEHNR; CDR2 reads FQNEAQ (reference sequence). This chain's CDR3 is CASSLEGQRNTEAFF. Written as DNA, the CDR3 is TGTGCCAGCAGCTTAGAGGGACAGCGGAACACTGAAGCTTTCTTT.